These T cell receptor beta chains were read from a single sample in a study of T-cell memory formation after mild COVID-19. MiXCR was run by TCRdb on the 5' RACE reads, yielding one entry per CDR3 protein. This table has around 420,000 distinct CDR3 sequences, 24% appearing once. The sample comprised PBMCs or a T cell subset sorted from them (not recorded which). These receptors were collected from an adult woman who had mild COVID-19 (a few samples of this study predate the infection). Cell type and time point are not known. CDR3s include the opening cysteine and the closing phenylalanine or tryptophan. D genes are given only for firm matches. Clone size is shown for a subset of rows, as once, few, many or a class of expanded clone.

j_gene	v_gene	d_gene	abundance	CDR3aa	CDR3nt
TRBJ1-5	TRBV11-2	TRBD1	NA	CASSSPLPGQISNQPQHF	TGTGCCAGCAGCTCTCCCCTGCCGGGACAGATTAGCAATCAGCCCCAGCATTTT
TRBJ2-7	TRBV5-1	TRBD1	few	CASSLEGQGNYEQYF	TGCGCCAGCAGCTTGGAGGGACAGGGAAACTACGAGCAGTACTTC
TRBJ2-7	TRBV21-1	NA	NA	CASSKNEGELAGFHEQYF	TGTGCCAGCAGCAAAAACGAAGGCGAACTAGCGGGGTTCCACGAGCAGTACTTC
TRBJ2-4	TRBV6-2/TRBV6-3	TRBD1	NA	CASSPLIGTDIQYF	TGTGCCAGCAGTCCACTCATAGGGACAGACATTCAGTACTTC
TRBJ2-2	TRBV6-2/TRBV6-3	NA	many	CASRDPPPVNTGELFF	TGTGCCAGCAGAGATCCCCCTCCGGTAAACACCGGGGAGCTGTTTTTT
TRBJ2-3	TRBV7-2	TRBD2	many	CASSYPTSGTDTQYF	TGTGCCAGCAGCTACCCGACTAGCGGTACAGATACGCAGTATTTT
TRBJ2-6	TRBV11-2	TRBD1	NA	CASSLVRTGPGANVLTF	TGTGCCAGCAGCTTAGTTAGGACAGGGCCTGGGGCCAACGTCCTGACTTTC
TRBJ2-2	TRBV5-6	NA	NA	CASSLRGFHGELFF	TGTGCCAGCAGTCTTAGGGGTTTCCACGGGGAGCTGTTTTTT
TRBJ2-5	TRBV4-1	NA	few	CASSPTSPGTQYF	TGCGCCAGCAGCCCCACTAGCCCTGGGACCCAGTACTTC
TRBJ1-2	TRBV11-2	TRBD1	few	CASRPTGGNGYTF	TGTGCCAGCAGACCGACAGGGGGCAATGGCTACACCTTC
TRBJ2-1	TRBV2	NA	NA	CASSGLATDNEQFF	TGTGCCAGTAGTGGTCTAGCGACTGACAATGAGCAGTTCTTC
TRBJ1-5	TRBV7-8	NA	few	CASSLGVRDQPQHF	TGTGCCAGCAGCTTAGGGGTCAGAGATCAGCCCCAGCATTTT
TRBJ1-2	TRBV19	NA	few	CASGNQGLQGYTF	TGTGCCAGTGGCAACCAGGGCCTACAGGGCTACACCTTC
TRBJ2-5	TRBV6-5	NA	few	CASSYSTLGETQYF	TGTGCCAGCAGTTACTCGACCCTCGGGGAGACCCAGTACTTC
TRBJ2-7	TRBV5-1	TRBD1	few	CASSLGQGLGEQYF	TGCGCCAGCAGCCTAGGACAGGGTCTAGGGGAGCAGTACTTC
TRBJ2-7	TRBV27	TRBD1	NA	CASSRQGPSSYEQYF	TGTGCCAGCAGTCGACAGGGCCCGAGCTCCTACGAGCAGTACTTC
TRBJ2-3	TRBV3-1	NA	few	CASSQDRLSTDTQYF	TGTGCCAGCAGCCAAGATCGGCTGAGCACAGATACGCAGTATTTT
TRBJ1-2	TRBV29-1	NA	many	CSVEEGGGGYTF	TGCAGCGTTGAAGAGGGGGGAGGAGGCTACACCTTC
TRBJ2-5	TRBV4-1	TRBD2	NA	CASSQVGGGQETQYF	TGCGCCAGCAGCCAAGTGGGCGGGGGGCAAGAGACCCAGTACTTC
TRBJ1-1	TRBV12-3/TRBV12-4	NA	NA	CASSFEIANTEAFF	TGTGCCAGCAGTTTTGAGATCGCGAACACTGAAGCTTTCTTT
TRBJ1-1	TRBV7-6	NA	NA	CASSLASLDKRNTEAFF	TGTGCCAGCAGCTTAGCATCCCTGGACAAGCGTAACACTGAAGCTTTCTTT
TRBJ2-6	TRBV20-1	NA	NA	CSATRGSGANVLTF	TGCAGTGCTACTCGGGGATCCGGGGCCAACGTCCTGACTTTC
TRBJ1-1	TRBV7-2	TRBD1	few	CASSPSRGTNTEAFF	TGTGCCAGCAGTCCAAGCAGGGGGACGAACACTGAAGCTTTCTTT
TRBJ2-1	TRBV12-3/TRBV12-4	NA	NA	CASGEPTWSSYNEQFF	TGTGCCAGCGGAGAGCCTACATGGAGCTCCTACAATGAGCAGTTCTTC
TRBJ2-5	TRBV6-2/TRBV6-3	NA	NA	CASSYGIAASGTGTQYF	TGTGCCAGCAGTTACGGTATCGCAGCTAGCGGGACAGGGACCCAGTACTTC
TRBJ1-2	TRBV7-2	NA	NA	CASRQQGGYGYTF	TGTGCCAGCAGGCAACAGGGCGGCTATGGCTACACCTTC
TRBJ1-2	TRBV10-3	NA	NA	CAISGTGSYGYTF	TGTGCCATCAGTGGTACGGGGTCGTATGGCTACACCTTC
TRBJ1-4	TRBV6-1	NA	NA	CASSEFWRNEKLFF	TGTGCCAGCAGTGAATTTTGGCGGAATGAAAAACTGTTTTTT
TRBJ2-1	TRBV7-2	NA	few	CASSLLGMSYNEQFF	TGTGCCAGCAGCTTACTAGGGATGAGCTACAATGAGCAGTTCTTC
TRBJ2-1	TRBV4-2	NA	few	CASSRGLESNEQFF	TGTGCCAGCAGCCGCGGGCTAGAATCCAATGAGCAGTTCTTC
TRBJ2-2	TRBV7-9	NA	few	CASSFFLEPAGELFF	TGTGCCAGCAGCTTCTTCCTAGAACCGGCCGGGGAGCTGTTTTTT
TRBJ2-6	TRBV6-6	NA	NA	CASSYSLSGANVLTF	TGTGCCAGCAGCTACAGCCTCTCTGGGGCCAACGTCCTGACTTTC
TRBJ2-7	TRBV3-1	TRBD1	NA	CASSQPDRGGSYEQYF	TGTGCCAGCAGCCAACCGGACAGGGGAGGCTCCTACGAGCAGTACTTC
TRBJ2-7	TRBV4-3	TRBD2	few	CASSQEARLAGEYEQYF	TGCGCCAGCAGCCAAGAAGCACGACTAGCGGGGGAATACGAGCAGTACTTC
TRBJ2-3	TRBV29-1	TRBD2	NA	CSASPPPGLAGGGTDTQYF	TGCAGCGCCTCACCGCCCCCGGGACTAGCGGGGGGTGGCACAGATACGCAGTATTTT
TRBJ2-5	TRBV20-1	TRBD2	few	CSARDPTSGSGTQYF	TGCAGTGCTAGAGACCCGACTAGCGGTTCTGGGACCCAGTACTTC
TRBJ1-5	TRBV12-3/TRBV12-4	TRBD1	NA	CASSRRTGSDQPQHF	TGTGCCAGCAGCCGAAGGACAGGATCGGACCAGCCCCAGCATTTT
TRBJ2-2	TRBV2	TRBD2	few	CASSRGLAENTGELFF	TGTGCCAGCAGTCGGGGACTAGCGGAGAACACCGGGGAGCTGTTTTTT
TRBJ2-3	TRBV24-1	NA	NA	CATSDLGADTQYF	TGTGCCACCAGTGATTTGGGGGCGGATACGCAGTATTTT
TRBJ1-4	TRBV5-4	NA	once	CASRMGTGEKLFF	TGTGCCAGCAGAATGGGGACGGGAGAAAAACTGTTTTTT
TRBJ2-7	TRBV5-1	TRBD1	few	CASSFGQGPEQYF	TGCGCCAGCAGCTTCGGACAGGGGCCCGAGCAGTACTTC
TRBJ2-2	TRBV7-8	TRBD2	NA	CASSLGPSGSGTGELFF	TGTGCCAGCAGCTTAGGGCCTAGCGGGAGTGGCACCGGGGAGCTGTTTTTT
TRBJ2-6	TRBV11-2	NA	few	CASSLHSGANVLTF	TGTGCCAGCAGCTTACACTCTGGGGCCAACGTCCTGACTTTC
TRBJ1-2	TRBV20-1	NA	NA	CSAREVGAANYGYTF	TGCAGTGCTAGAGAGGTTGGGGCAGCAAACTATGGCTACACCTTC
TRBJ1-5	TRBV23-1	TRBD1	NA	CASSHYGQGPNQPQHF	TGCGCCAGCAGTCATTACGGACAGGGTCCCAATCAGCCCCAGCATTTT
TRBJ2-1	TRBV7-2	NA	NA	CASSLLEDYTPYNEQFF	TGTGCCAGCAGTCTCCTTGAGGACTATACGCCCTACAATGAGCAGTTCTTC
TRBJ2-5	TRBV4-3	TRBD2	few	CASSRGRTSGSETQYF	TGCGCCAGCAGCCGAGGACGGACTAGCGGGAGCGAGACCCAGTACTTC
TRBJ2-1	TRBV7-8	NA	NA	CASSLTVSYNEQFF	TGTGCCAGCAGCTTGACGGTCTCCTACAATGAGCAGTTCTTC
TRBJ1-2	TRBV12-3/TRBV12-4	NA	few	CASSLLVSSLSYGYTF	TGTGCCAGCAGCTTACTTGTATCCTCCCTATCATATGGCTACACCTTC
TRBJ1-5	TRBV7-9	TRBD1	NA	CASTFSTGVNQPQHF	TGTGCCAGCACCTTTTCGACAGGGGTAAATCAGCCCCAGCATTTT
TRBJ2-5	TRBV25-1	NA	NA	CASSEIGGRGGETQYF	TGTGCCAGCAGTGAAATAGGAGGTCGGGGCGGGGAGACCCAGTACTTC
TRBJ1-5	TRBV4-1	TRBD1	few	CASSQDWGTGYDQPQHF	TGCGCCAGCAGCCAAGATTGGGGGACAGGGTACGATCAGCCCCAGCATTTT
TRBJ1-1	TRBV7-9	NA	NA	CASIAGVGTEAFF	TGTGCCAGCATCGCAGGGGTAGGGACTGAAGCTTTCTTT